This record covers a single T cell receptor (beta chain). Germline-derived CDR1 and CDR2 are MNHNY and SVGAGI (reference sequence). This CDR3 is built from 14 residues. The germline V and J ends were trimmed by 5 bases and 0 bases, with 9 bases remaining between them. The record originates from a study of T cell responses to AZD1222 COVID-19 vaccine. This table comes from immunoSEQ multiplex PCR, and its TCRdb copy is limited to in-frame clones, with some not included. Of about 120,000 clones listed, around 89% are singletons. The receptor comes from an adult who received the AZD1222 COVID-19 vaccine. The sequenced sample was peripheral blood, obtained 28 days after the second AZD1222 dose. This chain links TRBV6-6 with TRBJ2-3; D is tentatively TRBD1 or TRBD2 (5 bases each). CDR3 residues: CASSHGDSTDTQYF. DNA of the CDR3: TGTGCCAGCAGTCACGGGGACAGCACAGATACGCAGTATTTT.